This T cell receptor (beta chain) was recovered during a study of T cell responses to AZD1222 COVID-19 vaccine. Study-wide points: Repertoires were sampled only after the peak T cell response.

Method: immunoSEQ multiplex PCR; TCRdb's copy keeps in-frame clones and lacks some. The sample has approximately 150,000 clones; under 95% are singletons. The length of the CDR3 is 15 residues. The germline V gene encodes CDR1 LNHDA and CDR2 SQIVND (reference sequence). The trim removed 4 bases at V and 5 bases at J, leaving 4 bases unmatched. About this clone itself: The antigen remains undetermined.

This chain uses TRBV19 with TRBJ2-2, with TRBD1 matching over 10 bases. The sequencing used peripheral blood, collected 28 days after the second AZD1222 dose. The clonotype was recovered from an adult who received the AZD1222 COVID-19 vaccine. This chain's CDR3 is CASSRGTGVTGELFF. The CDR3 DNA reads TGTGCCAGTAGTAGAGGGACAGGGGTTACCGGGGAGCTGTTTTTT. Full variable domain (outside the CDR3, taken from reference TRBV19 and TRBJ2-2): DGGITQSPKYLFRKEGQNVTLSCEQNLNHDAMYWYRQDPGQGLRLIYYSQIVNDFQKGDIAEGYSVSREKKESFPLTVTSAQKNPTAFYLCASSRGTGVTGELFFGEGSRLTVL.